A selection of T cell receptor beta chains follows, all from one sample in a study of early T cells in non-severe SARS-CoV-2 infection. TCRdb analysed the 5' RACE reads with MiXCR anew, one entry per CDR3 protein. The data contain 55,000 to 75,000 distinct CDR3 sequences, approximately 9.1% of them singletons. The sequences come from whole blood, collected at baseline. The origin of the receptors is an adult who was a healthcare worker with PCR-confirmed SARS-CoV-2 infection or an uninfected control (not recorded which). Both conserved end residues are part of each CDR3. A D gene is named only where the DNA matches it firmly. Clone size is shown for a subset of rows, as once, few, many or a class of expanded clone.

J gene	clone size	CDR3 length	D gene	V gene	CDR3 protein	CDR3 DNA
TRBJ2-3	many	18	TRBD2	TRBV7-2	CASSLVGVAGGNTDTQYF	TGTGCCAGCAGCTTAGTCGGGGTAGCGGGAGGAAACACAGATACGCAGTATTTT
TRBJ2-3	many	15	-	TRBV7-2	CASSLKQAYTDTQYF	TGTGCCAGCAGCTTAAAACAGGCCTACACAGATACGCAGTATTTT
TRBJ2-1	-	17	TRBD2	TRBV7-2	CASTRTSGRSSYNEQFF	TGTGCCAGCACTCGGACTAGCGGGAGGAGCTCCTACAATGAGCAGTTCTTC
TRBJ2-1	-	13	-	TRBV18	CASSPRTENEQFF	TGTGCCAGCTCACCACGGACGGAGAATGAGCAGTTCTTC
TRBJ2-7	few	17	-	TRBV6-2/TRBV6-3	CASSYPVRDRVTYEQYF	TGTGCCAGCAGTTACCCCGTGCGGGACAGAGTGACCTACGAGCAGTACTTC
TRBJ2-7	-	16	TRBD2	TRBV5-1	CASNSETSASSYEQYF	TGCGCCAGCAACAGTGAGACTAGCGCTAGCTCCTACGAGCAGTACTTC
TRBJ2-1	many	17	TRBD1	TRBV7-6	CASSLKGAQRSYNEQFF	TGTGCCAGCAGCTTAAAGGGGGCCCAAAGGTCCTACAATGAGCAGTTCTTC
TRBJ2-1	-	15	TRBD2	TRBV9	CASSVGTSAYNEQFF	TGTGCCAGCAGCGTGGGGACTAGCGCATACAATGAGCAGTTCTTC
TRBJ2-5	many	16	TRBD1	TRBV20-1	CSAPRAGGLRQETQYF	TGCAGTGCTCCGAGGGCAGGGGGCTTACGCCAAGAGACCCAGTACTTC
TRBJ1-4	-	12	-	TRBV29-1	CSVFGGNEKLFF	TGCAGCGTCTTTGGAGGGAATGAAAAACTGTTTTTT
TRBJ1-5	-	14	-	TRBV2	CASSRDFSNQPQHF	TGTGCCAGCTCCCGGGATTTTAGCAATCAGCCCCAGCATTTT
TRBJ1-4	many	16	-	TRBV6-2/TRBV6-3	CASSYSHTGKNEKLFF	TGTGCCAGCAGTTACTCGCACACAGGGAAGAATGAAAAACTGTTTTTT
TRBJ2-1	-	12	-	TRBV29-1	CSVVWSRNEQFF	TGCAGCGTTGTTTGGAGTCGGAATGAGCAGTTCTTC
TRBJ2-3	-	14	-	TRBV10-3	CATATGASGDTQYF	TGTGCCACCGCCACGGGAGCTTCAGGAGATACGCAGTATTTT
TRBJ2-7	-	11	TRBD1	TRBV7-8	CASSYGTVQYF	TGTGCCAGCAGCTACGGGACAGTACAGTACTTC
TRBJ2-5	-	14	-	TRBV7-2	CASSLDPRQETQYF	TGTGCCAGCAGCTTAGATCCCAGACAAGAGACCCAGTACTTC
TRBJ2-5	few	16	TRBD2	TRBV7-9	CASRPGLAGWQETQYF	TGTGCCAGCAGACCTGGACTAGCGGGATGGCAAGAGACCCAGTACTTC
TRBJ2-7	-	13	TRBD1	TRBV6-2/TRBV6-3	CASRTTGPGEQYF	TGTGCCAGCAGGACGACAGGGCCGGGCGAGCAGTACTTC
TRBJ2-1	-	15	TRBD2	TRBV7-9	CASSFRGSSYNEQFF	TGTGCCAGCAGCTTTCGCGGGAGCTCCTACAATGAGCAGTTCTTC
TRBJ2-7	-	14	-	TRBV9	CASSVDRVNYEQYF	TGTGCCAGCAGCGTAGACAGGGTTAACTACGAGCAGTACTTC
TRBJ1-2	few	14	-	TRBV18	CASSPGLPLEGYTF	TGTGCCAGCTCACCGGGACTTCCCCTGGAGGGCTACACCTTC
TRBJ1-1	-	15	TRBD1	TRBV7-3	CASSSRTGFGSEAFF	TGTGCCAGCAGCTCCCGGACAGGTTTTGGCTCTGAAGCTTTCTTT
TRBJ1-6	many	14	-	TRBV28	CASSLLPPMSPLHF	TGTGCCAGCAGTCTCCTGCCCCCTATGTCACCCCTCCACTTT
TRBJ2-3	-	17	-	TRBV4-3	CASSPPPNVGGTDTQYF	TGCGCCAGCAGCCCACCCCCCAACGTGGGGGGCACAGATACGCAGTATTTT
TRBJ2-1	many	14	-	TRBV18	CASSPLSSYNEQFF	TGTGCCAGCTCACCATTGAGCTCCTACAATGAGCAGTTCTTC
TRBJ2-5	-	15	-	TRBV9	CASSAHGGSQETQYF	TGTGCCAGCAGCGCCCACGGAGGGAGCCAAGAGACCCAGTACTTC
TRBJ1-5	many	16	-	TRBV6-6	CASSPLGGGGNQPQHF	TGTGCCAGCAGTCCTCTTGGGGGGGGCGGCAATCAGCCCCAGCATTTT
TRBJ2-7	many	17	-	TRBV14	CASSRVTLGRSAYEQYF	TGTGCCAGCAGCCGGGTAACTTTGGGGCGATCCGCCTACGAGCAGTACTTC
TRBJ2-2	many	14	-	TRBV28	CASSPRTNTGELFF	TGTGCCAGCAGCCCCAGGACGAACACCGGGGAGCTGTTTTTT
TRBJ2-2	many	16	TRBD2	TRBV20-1	CSAKGLAGEYTGELFF	TGCAGTGCTAAGGGACTAGCGGGAGAGTACACCGGGGAGCTGTTTTTT
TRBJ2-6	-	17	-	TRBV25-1	CASSAGTASSGANVLTF	TGTGCCAGCAGTGCCGGGACGGCGAGCTCTGGGGCCAACGTCCTGACTTTC
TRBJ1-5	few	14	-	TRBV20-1	CSARDRIGRQPQHF	TGCAGTGCTAGAGATCGGATAGGGAGGCAGCCCCAGCATTTT
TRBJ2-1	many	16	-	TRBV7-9	CASSATLPLLAVEQFF	TGTGCCAGCAGCGCCACGTTACCCTTACTAGCCGTTGAGCAGTTCTTC
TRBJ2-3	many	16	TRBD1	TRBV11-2	CASSLAGQGSTDTQYF	TGTGCCAGCAGCTTAGCCGGACAGGGGAGCACAGATACGCAGTATTTT
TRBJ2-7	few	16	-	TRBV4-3	CASSQDRWSLMQEQYF	TGCGCCAGCAGCCAAGATAGATGGTCATTGATGCAGGAGCAGTACTTC
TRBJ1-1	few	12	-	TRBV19	CAAGGLNTEAFF	TGTGCCGCGGGGGGGCTGAACACTGAAGCTTTCTTT
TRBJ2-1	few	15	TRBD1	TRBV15	CATSSDRGPYNEQFF	TGTGCCACCAGCAGCGACAGGGGGCCCTACAATGAGCAGTTCTTC
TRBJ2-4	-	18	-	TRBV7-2	CASSPTGLTSIAKNIQYF	TGTGCCAGCAGCCCAACAGGACTCACCTCTATAGCCAAAAACATTCAGTACTTC
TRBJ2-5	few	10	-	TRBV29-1	CSVKQEGQYF	TGCAGCGTTAAGCAAGAGGGACAGTACTTC